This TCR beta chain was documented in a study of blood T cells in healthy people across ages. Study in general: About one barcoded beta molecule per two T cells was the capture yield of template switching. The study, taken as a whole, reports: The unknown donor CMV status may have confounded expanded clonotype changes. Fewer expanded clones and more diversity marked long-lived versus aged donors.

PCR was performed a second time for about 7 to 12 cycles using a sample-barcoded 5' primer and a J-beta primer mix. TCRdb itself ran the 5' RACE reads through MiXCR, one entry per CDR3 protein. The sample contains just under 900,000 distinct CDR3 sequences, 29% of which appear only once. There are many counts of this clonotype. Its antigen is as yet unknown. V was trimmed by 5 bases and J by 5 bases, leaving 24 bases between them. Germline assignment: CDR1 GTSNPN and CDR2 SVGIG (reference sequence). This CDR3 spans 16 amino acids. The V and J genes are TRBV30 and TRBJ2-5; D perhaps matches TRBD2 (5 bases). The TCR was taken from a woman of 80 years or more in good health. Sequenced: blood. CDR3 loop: CAWALYLPAGGETQYF. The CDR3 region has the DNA TGTGCCTGGGCTCTGTACCTCCCAGCCGGAGGCGAGACCCAGTACTTC.